The entry that follows covers one T cell receptor (beta chain) sequence. The V gene end was trimmed by 1 base and the J gene end by 3 bases; junction bases not matched to a gene: 7. This CDR3 spans 16 amino acids. CDR1 LNHDA and CDR2 SQIVND come from the germline V gene (reference sequence). The data stem from a study of technical replicates of blood from a few donors. Clones were sequenced by immunoSEQ multiplex PCR, and TCRdb holds only the in-frame ones, with some missing. The profile shows about 9,400 clones, 75% to 95% of them singletons. The receptor comes from a human donor in good health. This rearrangement joins TRBV19 to TRBJ1-2; 8 nucleotides agree with TRBD1. Sequencing was carried out using PBMCs. CDR3 in DNA: TGTGCCAGTAGTATAGGGCTCCAGGGGGCCCACTATGGCTACACCTTC. Amino acid sequence: CASSIGLQGAHYGYTF.